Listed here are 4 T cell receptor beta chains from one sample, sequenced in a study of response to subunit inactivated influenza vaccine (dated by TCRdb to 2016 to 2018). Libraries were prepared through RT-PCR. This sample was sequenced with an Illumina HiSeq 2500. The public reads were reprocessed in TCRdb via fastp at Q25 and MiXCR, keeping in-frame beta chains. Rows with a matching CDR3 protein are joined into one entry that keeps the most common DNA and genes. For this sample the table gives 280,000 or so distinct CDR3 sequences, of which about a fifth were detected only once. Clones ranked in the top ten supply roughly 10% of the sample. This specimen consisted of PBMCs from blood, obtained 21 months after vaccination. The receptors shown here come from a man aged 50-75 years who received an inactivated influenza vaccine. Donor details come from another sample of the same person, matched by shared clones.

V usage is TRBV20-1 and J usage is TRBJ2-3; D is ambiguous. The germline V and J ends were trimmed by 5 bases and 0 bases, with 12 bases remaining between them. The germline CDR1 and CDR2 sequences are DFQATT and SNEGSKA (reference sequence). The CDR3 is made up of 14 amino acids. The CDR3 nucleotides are TGCAGTGCTTATGGAGCGCCTAGCACAGATACGCAGTATTTT. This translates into CSAYGAPSTDTQYF.

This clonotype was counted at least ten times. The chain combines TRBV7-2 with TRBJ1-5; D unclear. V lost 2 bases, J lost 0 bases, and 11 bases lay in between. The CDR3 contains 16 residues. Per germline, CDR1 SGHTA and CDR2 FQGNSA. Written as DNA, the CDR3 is TGTGCCAGCAGCTTAAGCGTAGGCTATAGCAATCAGCCCCAGCATTTT. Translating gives CASSLSVGYSNQPQHF.

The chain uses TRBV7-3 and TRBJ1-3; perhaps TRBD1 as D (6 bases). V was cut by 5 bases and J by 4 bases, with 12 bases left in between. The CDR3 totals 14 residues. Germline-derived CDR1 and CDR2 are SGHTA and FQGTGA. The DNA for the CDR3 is TGTGCCAGCAGCCTTCAGGGGAGCGGAAACACCATATATTTT. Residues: CASSLQGSGNTIYF. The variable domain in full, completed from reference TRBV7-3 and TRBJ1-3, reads GAGVSQTPSNKVTEKGKYVELRCDPISGHTALYWYRQSLGQGPEFLIYFQGTGAADDSGLPNDRFFAVRPEGSVSTLKIQRTERGDSAVYLCASSLQGSGNTIYFGEGSWLTVV.

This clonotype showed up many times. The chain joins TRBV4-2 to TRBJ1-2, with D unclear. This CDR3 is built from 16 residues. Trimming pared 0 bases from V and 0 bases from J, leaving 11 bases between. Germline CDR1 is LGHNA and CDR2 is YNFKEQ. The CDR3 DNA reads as TGTGCCAGCAGCCAAGATCCGGCGGTTACTAACTATGGCTACACCTTC. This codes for CASSQDPAVTNYGYTF.